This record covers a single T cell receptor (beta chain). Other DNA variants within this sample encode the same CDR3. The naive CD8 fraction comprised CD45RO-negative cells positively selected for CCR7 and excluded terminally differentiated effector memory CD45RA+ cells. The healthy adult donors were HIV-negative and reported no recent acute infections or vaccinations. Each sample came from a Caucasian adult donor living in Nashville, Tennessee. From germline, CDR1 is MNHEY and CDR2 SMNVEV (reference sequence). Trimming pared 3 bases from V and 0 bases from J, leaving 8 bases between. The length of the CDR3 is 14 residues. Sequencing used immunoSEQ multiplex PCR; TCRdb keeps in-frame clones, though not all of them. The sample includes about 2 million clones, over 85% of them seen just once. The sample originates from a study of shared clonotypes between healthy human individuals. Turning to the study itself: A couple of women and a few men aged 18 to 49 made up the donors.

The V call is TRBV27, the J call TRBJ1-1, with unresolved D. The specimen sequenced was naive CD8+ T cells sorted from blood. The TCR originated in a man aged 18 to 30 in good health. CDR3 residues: CASSFRYMNTEAFF. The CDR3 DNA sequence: TGTGCCAGCAGTTTCCGTTACATGAACACTGAAGCTTTCTTT.